This T cell receptor (beta chain) was found in a study of cytomegalovirus exposure and HLA in healthy donors. Study results and caveats: It was shown in a later analysis that HLA-associated TCR beta chains were more clonally expanded than other, equally common chains. A classifier reportedly called cytomegalovirus status with high sensitivity and specificity. Reportedly, TCR beta sequences accurately predicted HLA-A and HLA-B alleles in most subjects. It was reported in a later analysis that an Asian-associated ancestry cluster showed fewer N-insertions than the roughly 710-donor mean.

As concerns this clone: No antigen is known for it.

PCR was performed using 60 Vbeta and 13 Jbeta primers. Method: immunoSEQ multiplex PCR; TCRdb's copy keeps in-frame clones and lacks some. Among 130,000 or so clones listed, around 78% were seen once. The germline V gene has CDR1 SQVTM and CDR2 ANQGSEA. The trim removed 6 bases at V and 10 bases at J, leaving 2 bases unmatched. The CDR3 consists of 10 residues. The V gene is TRBV29-1, the J gene TRBJ2-1; TRBD2 matches 8 bases. This TCR derives from a female donor in good health and CMV-seropositive. The sequencing sample was made of PBMCs. CDR3 sequence (DNA): TGCAGCGTCTTAGCGGGAGAGCAGTTCTTC. Encoded protein: CSVLAGEQFF.